Included here is one TCR beta chain sequence, with context. The data stem from a study of blood T cell repertoires in COVID-19. At the level of the study: Researchers got acute and convalescent COVID-19 samples from the United States, Italy and Spain. From T cells, B-cell-depleted T cells, or PBMCs came the material, which was cDNA or gDNA.

Per the study methods: For nucleated cells, counts were estimated from reference gene primer amplification. The protocol was immunoSEQ multiplex PCR, while the TCRdb copy is restricted to in-frame clones and leaves out a portion. Clone size and the V and J calls come from that table; the DNA yielded D and trimming. The data show some 130,000 clones, around 88% seen once. Germline trimming cut 4 bases from V and 6 bases from J; bases unmatched to any gene: 14. Germline CDR1 and CDR2: WSHSY and SAAADI. The CDR3 spans 18 residues. This clonotype originated in a middle-aged man with acute or convalescent COVID-19. The chain has TRBV10-2 and TRBJ1-5, with 11 bases fitting TRBD1. The sample consisted of peripheral blood. CDR3 sequence reads: CASSGDRGILREGQPQHF. The CDR3 DNA sequence: TGCGCCAGCAGTGGGGACAGGGGGATCCTCAGGGAAGGTCAGCCCCAGCATTTT.